This T cell receptor (beta chain) was sequenced in a study of regulatory T cells in long-lasting Graves disease. According to the study, TCR beta libraries were built with iRepertoire HTBI primers and CDR3-region Arm-PCR. TCRdb recomputed calls from the multiplex PCR reads with MiXCR, one row per CDR3 protein. The sample contains about 560,000 distinct CDR3 sequences, roughly 15% of which appear only once. Deletions cut 7 bases from V and 8 bases from J, with 21 bases between. The germline V gene has CDR1 MNHNS and CDR2 SASEGT. The CDR3 length is 15 residues. Time point of the sample: newly diagnosed GD, antithyroid drugs for less than 3 months. Extracted PBMC RNA gave rise to the TCR library. This clonotype came up many times. These data also formed part of another study, on T cells in Graves' hyperthyroidism and ophthalmopathy.

The material was peripheral blood mononuclear cells (PBMCs), obtained at new diagnosis, from a patient treated with antithyroid drugs. This receptor was identified in a man aged 18 to 35 with Graves disease. The V gene is TRBV6-1, the J gene TRBJ2-1, with a tentative D call TRBD1 (5 bases). Written as DNA, the CDR3 is TGTGCCAGCACTCTTGGGGCACACAACTGGGATGAGCAGTTCTTC. This sequence encodes CASTLGAHNWDEQFF.